These 9 T cell receptor beta chains share one sample of origin, sequenced in a study of cytomegalovirus exposure and HLA in healthy donors. The PCR used 60 Vbeta and 13 Jbeta primers. The method was immunoSEQ multiplex PCR; TCRdb's version includes in-frame clones alone and lacks a portion of them. Here the sample spans about 76,000 clones, around 80% being singletons. The sequencing sample was made of PBMCs. These receptor sequences come from a male donor in good health and CMV-seropositive.

The V gene is TRBV5-1, the J gene TRBJ2-2; 7 bases agree with TRBD2. Germline CDR1 and CDR2: SGHRS and YFSETQ. The trim removed 4 bases at V and 1 base at J, leaving 1 base unmatched. CDR3 length: 14 amino acids. Written as DNA, the CDR3 is TGCGCCAGCAGCGGCGGGAGGAACACCGGGGAGCTGTTTTTT. Translated, it gives CASSGGRNTGELFF.

This chain uses TRBV7-2 with TRBJ2-3, with TRBD2 identical over 8 bases. The V segment lost 3 bases and the J segment 6 bases; nucleotides outside the gene matches: 8. Germline V gene sequence: CDR1 SGHTA, CDR2 FQGNSA. The CDR3 totals 15 residues. As DNA, the CDR3 is TGTGCCAGCAGCTTTAGCGGGACCAATACGGATACGCAGTATTTT. Amino acids: CASSFSGTNTDTQYF.

This chain uses TRBV7-2 with TRBJ2-1; TRBD2 matches at 7 bases. V was pared by 1 base and J by 8 bases, with 8 bases of the junction left unmatched. CDR3 length: 15 amino acids. Germline values: CDR1 SGHTA, CDR2 FQGNSA. The CDR3 nucleotides are TGTGCCAGCAGCTTAGGGGGCGGGAGCTTCTATGAGCAGTTCTTC. It translates to CASSLGGGSFYEQFF. Supplemented by reference TRBV7-2 and TRBJ2-1, the full variable domain reads GAGVSQSPSNKVTEKGKDVELRCDPISGHTALYWYRQSLGQGLEFLIYFQGNSAPDKSGLPSDRFSAERTGGSVSTLTIQRTQQEDSAVYLCASSLGGGSFYEQFFGPGTRLTVL.

In its sample, this clone was seen a few times. The CDR3 DNA is TGTGCCAGCACCTTGGACAGGCCGTCGTACTATGGCTACACCTTC. Translation gives CASTLDRPSYYGYTF. The V call is TRBV6-1, the J call TRBJ1-2, with 7 nucleotides matching TRBD1. The CDR3 contains 15 residues. From germline, CDR1 is MNHNS and CDR2 SASEGT. Losses at the gene ends were 7 bases for V and 3 bases for J; bases not matched to a gene: 11.

The chain carries TRBV19 and TRBJ2-7, with 7 bases identical to TRBD2. Trimming at V came to 3 bases and at J to 0 bases, leaving 2 bases not matched to a gene. This CDR3 is built from 14 residues. Germline lookup yields CDR1 LNHDA and CDR2 SQIVND (reference sequence). The CDR3 bases are TGTGCCAGTAGTATGGGGACTATCTCCTACGAGCAGTACTTC. Translating it yields CASSMGTISYEQYF.

V is TRBV7-9 and J is TRBJ2-1; D is possibly TRBD2 (5 bases). V was cut by 5 bases and J by 9 bases, with 11 bases left in between. The length of the CDR3 is 12 residues. CDR1 and CDR2 (germline): SEHNR, FQNEAQ (reference sequence). The CDR3 sequence: CASSPRASEQFF. CDR3 in DNA: TGTGCCAGCAGCCCGCGGGCGAGTGAGCAGTTCTTC. Looking up the rest from reference TRBV7-9 and TRBJ2-1 gives the full variable domain: DTGVSQNPRHKITKRGQNVTFRCDPISEHNRLYWYRQTLGQGPEFLTYFQNEAQLEKSRLLSDRFSAERPKGSFSTLEIQRTEQGDSAMYLCASSPRASEQFFGPGTRLTVL.

This clone was picked up a small number of times. At one end the junction does not follow the germline gene, possibly because of a read error. The rearrangement joins TRBV29-1 to TRBJ2-4; 7 bases match TRBD2. The CDR3 contains 15 residues. Germline values: CDR1 SQVTM, CDR2 ANQGSEA. CDR3 coding DNA: TGTCCGGCTAGCGGAATCACACTAGCCAAAAACATTCAGTACTTC. Encoded protein: CPASGITLAKNIQYF.

The sample holds one count of this clone. V usage is TRBV5-1 and J usage is TRBJ2-5; 10 bases fit TRBD2. J gave up 1 base and V 0 bases, and 9 bases lay outside the gene matches. This CDR3 region has 18 residues. CDR1 is SGHRS, CDR2 YFSETQ, per germline. The CDR3 DNA follows: TGCGCCAGCAGCTTGGAACTAGCGGGATCGAGGGGCCAAGAGACCCAGTACTTC. It specifies CASSLELAGSRGQETQYF.

This sequence joins TRBV4-1 and TRBJ1-2, with TRBD1 matching 7 bases. V gave up 6 bases and J gave up 2 bases; unmatched junction bases: 12. CDR1 MGHRA and CDR2 YSYEKL come from the germline V gene. The CDR3 runs to 16 residues. The CDR3 coding sequence is TGCGCCAGCAGGCCCTTGGGGACAGAGAAAAACTATGGCTACACCTTC. Translation: CASRPLGTEKNYGYTF.